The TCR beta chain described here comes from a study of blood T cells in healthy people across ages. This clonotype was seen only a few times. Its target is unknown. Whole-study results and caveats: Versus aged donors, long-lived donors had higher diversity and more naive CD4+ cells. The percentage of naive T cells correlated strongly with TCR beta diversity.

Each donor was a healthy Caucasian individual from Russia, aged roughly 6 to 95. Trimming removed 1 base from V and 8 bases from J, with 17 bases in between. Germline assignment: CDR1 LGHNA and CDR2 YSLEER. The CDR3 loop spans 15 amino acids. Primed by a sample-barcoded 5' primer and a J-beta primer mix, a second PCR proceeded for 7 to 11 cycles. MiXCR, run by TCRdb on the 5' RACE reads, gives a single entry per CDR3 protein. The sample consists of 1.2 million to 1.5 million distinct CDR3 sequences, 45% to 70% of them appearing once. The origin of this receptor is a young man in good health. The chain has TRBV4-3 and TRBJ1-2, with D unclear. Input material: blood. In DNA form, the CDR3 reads TGCGCCAGCAGCCAAGTAAGGGCCCCTGGAACGGGCTACACCTTC. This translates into CASSQVRAPGTGYTF.